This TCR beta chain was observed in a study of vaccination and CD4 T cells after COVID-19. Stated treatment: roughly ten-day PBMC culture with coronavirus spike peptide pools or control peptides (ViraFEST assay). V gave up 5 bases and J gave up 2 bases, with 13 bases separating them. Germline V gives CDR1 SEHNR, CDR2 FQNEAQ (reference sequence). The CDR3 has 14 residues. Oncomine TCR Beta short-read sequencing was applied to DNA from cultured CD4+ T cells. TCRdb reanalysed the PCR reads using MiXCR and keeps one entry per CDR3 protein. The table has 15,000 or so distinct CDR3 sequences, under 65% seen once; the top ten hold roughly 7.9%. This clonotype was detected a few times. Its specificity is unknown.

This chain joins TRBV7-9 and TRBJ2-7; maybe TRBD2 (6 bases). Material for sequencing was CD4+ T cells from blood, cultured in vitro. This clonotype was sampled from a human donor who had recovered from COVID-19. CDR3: CASSPGTETYEQYF. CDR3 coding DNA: TGTGCCAGCAGCCCCGGGACTGAGACCTACGAGCAGTACTTC.